This T cell receptor (beta chain) was observed in a study of Tregs in tolerant kidney transplant recipients. Measured with immunoSEQ multiplex PCR; TCRdb has only the in-frame clones, and not every one. The table has 50,000 or so clones, roughly nine tenths seen once. Related graft donors supplied nonmyeloablative bone marrow transplants, and mixed chimerism was transient. Unstimulated regulatory T cells (CD4+CD25+CD127-), CD4+CD25- non-regulatory cells, CD4 and CD8 cells were FACS-sorted from thawed PBMCs. Germline loops: CDR1 LNHNV, CDR2 YYDKDF (reference sequence). The CDR3 sequence is 17 residues long. Trimming cost V 0 bases and J 4 bases; bases outside gene matches: 9.

This sample comprised CD8+ T cells from blood (PBMCs), obtained 24 months after the transplant. J is TRBJ2-5 and V is TRBV15; 9 nucleotides agree with TRBD2. This TCR derives from a human patient who received a combined kidney and bone marrow transplant. These T cells may partly come from the graft donor. The CDR3 spells CATSRDRGSGGLETQYF. CDR3 sequence (DNA): TGTGCCACCAGCAGAGATCGGGGTAGCGGGGGCTTAGAGACCCAGTACTTC.